This TCR beta chain was retrieved from a study of shared clonotypes between healthy human individuals (dated by TCRdb to the early 2020s). General notes on the study: A couple of women and a few men aged 18 to 49 years were included in the cohort. To estimate repertoire size and how much clonotypes are shared between individuals, the study performed deep sequencing of blood TCR repertoires from roughly five healthy adults. Libraries were prepared and TCR repertoires were sequenced by different laboratories using diverse techniques, in order to increase sequencing depth and limit assay-specific biases. Leukapheresis yielded between about 0.94 and 9 billion PBMCs per donor.

General findings and caveats noted by the study authors: Pairwise subsampling led to the expectation that sequencing depth would affect the degree of clonotype sharing among donors. The genetic and exposure-history diversity represented was limited by the small number of donors. Sampling was restricted to blood, and TCR repertoires in tissues likely differ from the TCR repertoires found in blood.

About this clone: Its antigen is still unknown. The sample holds no much larger clone one base away, and base qualities are not on file.

From the germline V gene, CDR1 is SGDLS and CDR2 is YYNGEE. Trimming removed 0 bases from V and 6 bases from J, leaving 0 bases between the germline ends. The CDR3 goes from the cysteine to the phenylalanine over 10 residues. Of the read, only the CDR3 DNA is kept; its 30 bases are in frame from base 1. Healthy HIV-negative adults with no recently reported acute infections or vaccinations were included as donors. Every donor was a Caucasian adult living in Nashville, Tennessee, USA. In the unsorted samples, some 100 million PBMCs were counted, and genomic DNA was extracted using the QIAamp DNA Blood Mini kit. Blood was collected by leukapheresis, and PBMCs were isolated by Ficoll-Histopaque density gradient centrifugation and then cryopreserved in liquid nitrogen vapor phase. TCR CDR3 regions were amplified from genomic DNA by multiplex PCR using the deep immunoSEQ assay. For each cell subset, the extracted genomic DNA was distributed evenly across all wells of several immunoSEQ 96-well plates, and each plate served as one replicate. For unsorted PBMC, about 300 ng of genomic DNA, equivalent to around 30,000 T cell genomes, went into each replicate PCR. Ten immunoSEQ deep assay plates were used to sequence the unsorted PBMC genomic DNA. Purified libraries were quantified with a Qubit 3.0 fluorometer, sized on a Bioanalyzer 2100, and re-quantified with the KAPA Library Quantification kit. Each immunoSEQ 96-well plate was sequenced on its own single-read 150-cycle Illumina NextSeq 550 flow cell. Regarding the original processing steps: Because the immunoSEQ output included only junctional sequences and no quality scores, the filtering could not be the same as the filtering used for full-length reads. To assign V/J genes and CDR3, sequences were annotated using PyIR, a Python wrapper for IgBLAST v1.9, with IMGT germline references. Any read was removed if the V/J assignment was weak (E-value above 1e-6), the CDR3 was missing, or the read contained stop codons, out-of-frame junctions, or ambiguous translated residues. V3J clonotypes were defined as sequences sharing an identical inferred V gene, J gene, and CDR3 amino acid sequence. To compute the percentage overlap between repertoires, the number of shared unique clonotypes was divided by the size of the smaller repertoire. Richness of each repertoire was evaluated using RTK rarefaction, the Chao1 estimator, and Recon v2.1 estimates of unobserved clonotypes. The clones in this table, taken by TCRdb from immuneACCESS, are in-frame only. Not every clone is retained; where verified, under half of the shortfall comes from an unresolved V gene, and the cause of the rest is unknown. V and J calls and clone size follow that table, whereas D and trimming were derived from the DNA. The sample table lists about 470,000 clones, around 79% of them with a count of one. 13% of the sample belongs to the ten largest clones.

Material: PBMCs. Rearrangement joined TRBV9 to TRBJ2-5; the D gene is unclear. This receptor was identified in a woman in her 40s in good health. Some clones in this sample may be carry-over from other donors' samples. The DNA sequence is as follows: TGTGCCAGCAGCGTAGAGACCCAGTACTTC. Translated, this gives CASSVETQYF.